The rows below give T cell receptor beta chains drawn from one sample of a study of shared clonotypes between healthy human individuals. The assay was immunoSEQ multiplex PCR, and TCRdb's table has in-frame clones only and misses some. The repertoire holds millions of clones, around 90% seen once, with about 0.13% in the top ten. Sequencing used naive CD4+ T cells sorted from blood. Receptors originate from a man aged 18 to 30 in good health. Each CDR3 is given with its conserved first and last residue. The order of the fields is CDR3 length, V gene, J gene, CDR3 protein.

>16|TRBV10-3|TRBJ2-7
CAISETPGTGGSEQYF
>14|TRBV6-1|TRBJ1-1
CASSTKLGNTEAFF
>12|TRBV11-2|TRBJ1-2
CASSFENYGYTF
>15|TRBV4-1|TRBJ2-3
CASSQVLPGRDTQYF
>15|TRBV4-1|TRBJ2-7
CASSQLEVIAGEQYF
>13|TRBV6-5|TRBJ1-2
CASSYFGHSGYTF
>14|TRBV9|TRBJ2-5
CASSASGSLETQYF
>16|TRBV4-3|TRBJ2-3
CASSQEGALSTDTQYF
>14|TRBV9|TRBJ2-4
CASSTQGGKNIQYF
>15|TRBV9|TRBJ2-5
CASSPTDSPGETQYF